The 7 T cell receptor beta chains reported below all come from one sample, sequenced in a study of OX40 agonist ivuxolimab in advanced cancers. Sequencing was performed with immunoSEQ multiplex PCR; in TCRdb, only in-frame clones are kept and a portion is missing. The sample consists of approximately 89,000 clones, about nine tenths of them appearing once. Specimen: CD4+ or CD8+ T cells sorted from blood, collected in a trial of the OX40 agonist ivuxolimab. These receptors were obtained from an adult with an advanced solid tumor such as melanoma, head and neck, liver or kidney cancer.

The chain is built from TRBV18 and TRBJ1-5, with 9 positions matching TRBD1. This CDR3 comprises 16 residues. V gave up 3 bases and J gave up 7 bases; unmatched junction bases: 10. Looked up from germline, CDR1 is KGHSH and CDR2 is LQKENI. CDR3 in amino acids: CASSPGLGTGRQPQHF. CDR3 nucleotide sequence: TGTGCCAGCTCACCTGGCCTTGGGACAGGGAGACAGCCCCAGCATTTT.

The rearrangement links TRBV5-1 to TRBJ2-6; D gene uncertain. The CDR3 contains 15 residues. Trimming shortened V by 4 bases and J by 2 bases, and 10 bases separated the two germline ends. The germline gives CDR1 SGHRS, CDR2 YFSETQ. The CDR3 region is CASSPMWTGANVLTF. In DNA form, the CDR3 reads TGCGCCAGCAGCCCCATGTGGACTGGGGCCAACGTCCTGACTTTC.

V is TRBV7-2 and J is TRBJ1-1; D gene ambiguous. Germline V gives CDR1 SGHTA, CDR2 FQGNSA. The CDR3 totals 13 residues. Trimming removed 1 base at V and 5 bases at J, with 8 bases between. The CDR3 loop is CASSLETRTEAFF. In nucleotides, the CDR3 is TGTGCCAGCAGCTTAGAAACGCGGACTGAAGCTTTCTTT.

The chain carries TRBV18 and TRBJ2-3; TRBD1 matches at 9 bases. CDR1 and CDR2 from the germline V gene are KGHSH and LQKENI. The CDR3 extends over 15 amino acids. Germline trimming cut 3 bases from V and 2 bases from J; bases unmatched to any gene: 3. The CDR3 here is CASSPGTGFTDTQYF. In DNA form, the CDR3 reads TGTGCCAGCTCACCGGGGACAGGGTTCACAGATACGCAGTATTTT.

The chain combines TRBV7-9 with TRBJ2-7; 9 bases line up with TRBD1. After removal of 7 bases from V and 6 bases from J, the junction contained 13 bases not matched to a gene. The CDR3 has 15 residues. The germline CDR1 and CDR2 sequences are SEHNR and FQNEAQ (reference sequence). This CDR3 reads CASNVAGQGNSEQYF. DNA of the CDR3: TGTGCCAGCAACGTCGCGGGACAGGGAAATAGCGAGCAGTACTTC.

This sequence joins TRBV6-5 and TRBJ2-5, with D unresolved. The germline V gene encodes CDR1 MNHEY and CDR2 SVGAGI. Between the trimmed V and J ends, which lost 7 bases and 5 bases, there was a span of 8 bases. The CDR3 has 11 residues. The chain's CDR3 is CASTKRETQYF. The CDR3 nucleotides are TGTGCCAGCACCAAAAGGGAGACCCAGTACTTC.

This chain links TRBV10-3 with TRBJ1-5, with TRBD1 as a possible D gene (5 bases). With 4 bases removed from V and 0 bases from J, the gap between germline ends came to 10 bases. CDR3 length equals 15 residues. Germline V gene data show CDR1 as ENHRY and CDR2 as SYGVKD. The CDR3 DNA is TGTGCCATCAGTGTTAGTGGGGGTAGCAATCAGCCCCAGCATTTT. This codes for CAISVSGGSNQPQHF.